The T cell receptor beta chain under discussion was sequenced for a study of T cell responses to AZD1222 COVID-19 vaccine. Data came from immunoSEQ multiplex PCR; TCRdb stores just in-frame clones and leaves some out. The sample consists of about 120,000 clones, roughly 90% of them appearing once. Germline V gene lookup returns CDR1 SNHLY and CDR2 FYNNEI. V gave up 8 bases and J gave up 3 bases, with 11 bases separating them. The CDR3 is 14 residues long. Specimen: peripheral blood, collected on day 0 of AZD1222 vaccination. This TCR derives from an adult in good health. The chain combines TRBV2 with TRBJ1-6, with D possibly being TRBD1 (5 bases). CDR3 in DNA: TGTGCCAGCGGGCAGGGATACTATAATTCACCCCTCCACTTT. Its protein is CASGQGYYNSPLHF.